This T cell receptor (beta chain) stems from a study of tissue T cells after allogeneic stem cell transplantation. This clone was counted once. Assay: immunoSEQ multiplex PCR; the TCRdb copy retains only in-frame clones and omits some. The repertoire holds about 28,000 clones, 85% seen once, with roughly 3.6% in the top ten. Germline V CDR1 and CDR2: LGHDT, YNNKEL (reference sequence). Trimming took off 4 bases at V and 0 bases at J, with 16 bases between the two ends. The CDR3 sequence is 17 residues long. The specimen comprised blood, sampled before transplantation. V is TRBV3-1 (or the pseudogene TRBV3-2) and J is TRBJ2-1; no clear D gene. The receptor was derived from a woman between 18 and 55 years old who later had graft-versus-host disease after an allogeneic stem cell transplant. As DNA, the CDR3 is TGTGCCAGCAGCCCCATCACTGGGCCTAGCTCCTACAATGAGCAGTTCTTC. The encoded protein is CASSPITGPSSYNEQFF.